The 16 T cell receptor beta chains listed next were all sequenced from one sample in a study of CD8+ T cells in alopecia areata. In each case, RNA was isolated and then reverse transcribed into cDNA as the sequencing template. Generated by immunoSEQ multiplex PCR, the TCRdb table keeps only in-frame clones and is missing some. The sample carries some 170,000 clones, roughly 53% recorded once. The treatment was: oral pan-JAK inhibitor, 5-10 mg twice daily. This specimen consisted of CD8+ T cells sorted from blood, obtained at week 24, from a patient treated with tofacitinib. Receptors were obtained from a human donor with alopecia areata.

There are many counts of this clone. Other nucleotide sequences from this sample produce the same CDR3. The V gene is TRBV5-6, the J gene TRBJ1-1; possibly TRBD1 for D (5 bases). The CDR3 is made up of 12 amino acids. The germline gives CDR1 SGHDT, CDR2 YYEEEE. Deletions cut 4 bases from V and 5 bases from J, with 9 bases between. The CDR3 DNA is TGTGCCAGCAGCCGGGGACTGACTGAAGCTTTCTTT. Translation: CASSRGLTEAFF.

The table lists this clone with a count of one. J is TRBJ1-1 and V is TRBV28, with a weak D call TRBD1 (5 bases). V was clipped by 5 bases and J by 8 bases, with 12 bases between them. This CDR3 has 12 amino acids. Germline CDR1 and CDR2: MDHEN and SYDVKM. CDR3 in DNA: TGTGCCAGCAGTCAGGAAGGGGCCGAAGCTTTCTTT. It codes for CASSQEGAEAFF.

The V and J genes are TRBV30 and TRBJ2-4, with 9 bases aligning to TRBD1. V lost 5 bases and J lost 9; bases outside the gene matches: 5. The CDR3 runs 12 residues. Per germline, CDR1 GTSNPN and CDR2 SVGIG (reference sequence). The DNA for the CDR3 is TGTGCCTGGGGGACAGGGAACGCCATTCAGTACTTC. Its protein product is CAWGTGNAIQYF.

This clone was counted between two and nine times. The gene calls are TRBV30 and TRBJ2-1; D may be TRBD2 (5 bases). The germline V gene encodes CDR1 GTSNPN and CDR2 SVGIG (reference sequence). This CDR3 comprises 12 residues. Trimming took 4 bases from V and 5 from J, leaving 9 bases between them. This chain's CDR3 is CAWNEGNNEQFF. In nucleotides, the CDR3 is TGTGCCTGGAATGAGGGAAACAATGAGCAGTTCTTC.

V and J are TRBV27 and TRBJ2-7; 12 positions agree with TRBD2. The CDR3 extends over 17 amino acids. Looked up from germline, CDR1 is MNHEY and CDR2 is SMNVEV (reference sequence). The trim removed 5 bases at V and 0 bases at J, leaving 8 bases unmatched. The CDR3 here is CASSVLTSGGTSYEQYF. The CDR3 region has the DNA TGTGCCAGCAGTGTCCTAACTAGCGGGGGGACCTCCTACGAGCAGTACTTC.

This chain connects TRBV5-1 to TRBJ2-3; D gene unclear. The CDR3 is made up of 12 amino acids. The germline V gene encodes CDR1 SGHRS and CDR2 YFSETQ. V dropped 2 bases and J dropped 0 bases, with 1 base sitting between them. CDR3 DNA sequence: TGCGCCAGCAGCTTCAGCACAGATACGCAGTATTTT. This sequence encodes CASSFSTDTQYF.

This clone has a handful of counts. The chain links TRBV27 to TRBJ1-5; D might be TRBD1 (5 bases). This CDR3 spans 14 amino acids. V lost 8 bases and J 3 bases, leaving 14 bases between the germline ends. Germline loops: CDR1 MNHEY, CDR2 SMNVEV (reference sequence). The CDR3: CASAGWGNNQPQHF. The CDR3 DNA is TGTGCCAGCGCGGGGTGGGGGAACAATCAGCCCCAGCATTTT.

The chain uses TRBV4-1 and TRBJ2-5, with D uncertain. This CDR3 is built from 14 residues. CDR1 and CDR2 (germline): MGHRA, YSYEKL. V was shortened by 3 bases and J by 3 bases, with 11 bases between the two germline ends. This CDR3 reads CASSQLGWKETQYF. CDR3 sequence (DNA): TGCGCCAGCAGCCAGCTCGGCTGGAAAGAGACCCAGTACTTC.

The chain carries TRBV4-3 and TRBJ1-1; 8 positions agree with TRBD1. After removal of 0 bases from V and 5 bases from J, the junction contained 5 bases not matched to a gene. Germline lookup yields CDR1 LGHNA and CDR2 YSLEER. CDR3 size: 15 residues. The CDR3 loop reads CASSQDHRGSTEAFF. The CDR3 DNA reads TGCGCCAGCAGCCAAGATCACAGGGGGTCGACTGAAGCTTTCTTT.

The V call is TRBV4-1, the J call TRBJ1-1; D is uncertain. Trimming left V 0 bases short and J 7 bases short, with 6 bases between. Germline V gene lookup returns CDR1 MGHRA and CDR2 YSYEKL. CDR3 size: 12 residues. The CDR3 reads CASSQESGEAFF. In nucleotides, the CDR3 is TGCGCCAGCAGCCAAGAGAGCGGTGAAGCTTTCTTT.

The chain carries TRBV6-1 and TRBJ2-4; D call uncertain. CDR1 is MNHNS and CDR2 is SASEGT in the germline V gene. V was trimmed by 2 bases and J by 1 base, leaving 6 bases between them. The CDR3 sequence is 14 residues long. The CDR3 loop reads CASSELGAKNIQYF. The DNA of the CDR3 is TGTGCCAGCAGTGAATTGGGTGCCAAAAACATTCAGTACTTC.

This sequence joins TRBV11-2 and TRBJ2-3; TRBD2 agrees at 10 bases. With V trimmed by 5 bases and J by 2 bases, 4 bases remained unmatched. There are 15 residues in the CDR3. CDR1 is SGHAT, CDR2 FQNNGV, per germline. CDR3 in amino acids: CASSPSGGITDTQYF. The CDR3 DNA is TGTGCCAGCAGCCCTAGCGGGGGAATCACAGATACGCAGTATTTT.

The chain uses TRBV7-3 and TRBJ2-2; TRBD1 agrees at 7 bases. The CDR3 sequence is 14 residues long. Unmatched junction bases numbered 5, after V lost 8 bases and J lost 2 bases. Germline-derived CDR1 and CDR2 are SGHTA and FQGTGA. The CDR3 nucleotides are TGTGCCAGCGGTGCAGGGGGAAACACCGGGGAGCTGTTTTTT. This sequence encodes CASGAGGNTGELFF.

This clone appeared a few times. V is TRBV13 and J is TRBJ2-3, with D unclear. The CDR3 covers 13 residues. Trimming left V 4 bases short and J 5 bases short, with 10 bases between. Germline V CDR1 and CDR2: PRHDT, FYEKMQ (reference sequence). CDR3 DNA sequence: TGTGCCAGCAGCTGGCAGGCCGAAGATACGCAGTATTTT. Its protein product is CASSWQAEDTQYF.

The sample holds a few counts of this clone. The J gene is TRBJ2-7, the V gene TRBV29-1; 9 nucleotides match TRBD1. This CDR3 spans 14 amino acids. With 1 base clipped from V and 6 bases from J, the junction kept 7 bases outside the gene matches. Per germline, CDR1 SQVTM and CDR2 ANQGSEA. CDR3 DNA: TGCAGCGTTGAAGGACAGGGGGTTTTAGGCGAGCAGTACTTC. Translating gives CSVEGQGVLGEQYF.

This chain uses TRBV15 with TRBJ2-1, with D possibly matching TRBD1 (5 bases). CDR1 is LNHNV, CDR2 YYDKDF, per germline (reference sequence). The V end lost 5 bases, the J end lost 0 bases, and 11 bases lay between the germline ends. This CDR3 contains 15 residues. For the CDR3, the DNA is TGTGCCACCAGCTACAGGACGAACTCCTACAATGAGCAGTTCTTC. It is translated as CATSYRTNSYNEQFF.